This T cell receptor beta chain was observed in a study of cytomegalovirus exposure and HLA in healthy donors. Turning to the study itself: Among the 398 genotyped donors, over 70% were placed in the Caucasian-associated ancestry cluster. Study-level findings and limits: Confirmation in vitro established that a few CMV-associated chains were specific for CMV antigens.

The CDR3 is made up of 14 amino acids. V lost 4 bases to trimming and J lost 2 bases, with 12 bases between them. The germline CDR1 and CDR2 sequences are SGHRS and YFSETQ. 60 Vbeta and 13 Jbeta primers were used in PCR. Measured with immunoSEQ multiplex PCR; TCRdb has only the in-frame clones, and not every one. This listing includes some 39,000 clones. In the case of this clone: The antigen is unknown.

V and J are TRBV5-1 and TRBJ1-2, with D maybe TRBD1 (6 bases). The sequenced sample consisted of PBMCs. This TCR was sampled from a woman under 40 in good health and CMV-seropositive. The CDR3 region has the DNA TGCGCCAGCAGCCGATCCGACAGGAACTATGGCTACACCTTC. This translates into CASSRSDRNYGYTF. Full variable domain (rest looked up from reference TRBV5-1 and TRBJ1-2): KAGVTQTPRYLIKTRGQQVTLSCSPISGHRSVSWYQQTPGQGLQFLFEYFSETQRNKGNFPGRFSGRQFSNSRSEMNVSTLELGDSALYLCASSRSDRNYGYTFGSGTRLTVV.